This T cell receptor beta chain was observed in a study of cytomegalovirus exposure and HLA in healthy donors. Turning to the study itself: Among around 400 genotyped donors, around 80% fell in the Caucasian-associated ancestry cluster. General study points: The study found most TCR sequences rare, yet found some public TCRs in many donors.

This CDR3 is 15 amino acids long. Looked up from germline, CDR1 is SGHAT and CDR2 is FQNNGV. V was trimmed by 0 bases and J by 2 bases, leaving 11 bases between them. The PCR ran on 60 Vbeta and 13 Jbeta primers. The repertoire was sequenced with immunoSEQ multiplex PCR; TCRdb's copy has only in-frame clones and lacks some. The sample shows just under 95,000 clones, 81% of them seen only once. In the case of this clone: Its antigen is undetermined.

Sequencing used PBMCs. This TCR was sampled from a human donor in good health. The chain carries TRBV11-2 and TRBJ2-7, with a possible D match to TRBD2 (5 bases). The CDR3 coding sequence is TGTGCCAGCAGCTTAGAAGGAGGAGGAACCTACGAGCAGTACTTC. It specifies CASSLEGGGTYEQYF.